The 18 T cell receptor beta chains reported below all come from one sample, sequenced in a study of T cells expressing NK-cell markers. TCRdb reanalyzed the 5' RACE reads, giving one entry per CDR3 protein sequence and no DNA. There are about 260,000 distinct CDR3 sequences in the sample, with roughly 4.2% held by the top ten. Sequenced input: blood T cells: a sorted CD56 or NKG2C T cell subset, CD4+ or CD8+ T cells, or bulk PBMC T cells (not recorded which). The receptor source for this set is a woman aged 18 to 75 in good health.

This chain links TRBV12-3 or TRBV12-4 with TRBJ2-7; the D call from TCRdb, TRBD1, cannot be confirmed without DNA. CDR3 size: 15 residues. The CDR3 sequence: CASSSSDRESYEQYF.

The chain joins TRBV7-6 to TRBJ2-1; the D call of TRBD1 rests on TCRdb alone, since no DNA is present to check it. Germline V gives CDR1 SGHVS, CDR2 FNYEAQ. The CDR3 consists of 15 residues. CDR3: CASNQGGGAYNEQFF.

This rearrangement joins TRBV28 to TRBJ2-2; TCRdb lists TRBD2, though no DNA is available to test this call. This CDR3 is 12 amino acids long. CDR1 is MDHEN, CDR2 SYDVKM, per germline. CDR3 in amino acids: CASSRGGGELFF.

This chain's CDR3 is CASFSWGSYGYTF. The chain is built from TRBV6-1 and TRBJ1-2; TCRdb selects TRBD1, and the lack of DNA leaves this call unchecked. Germline CDR1 is MNHNS and CDR2 is SASEGT. The CDR3 extends over 13 amino acids.

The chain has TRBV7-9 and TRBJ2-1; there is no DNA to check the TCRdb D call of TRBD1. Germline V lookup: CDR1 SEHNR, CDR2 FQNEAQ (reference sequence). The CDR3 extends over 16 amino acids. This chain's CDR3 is CASSSFLTGSYNEQFF.

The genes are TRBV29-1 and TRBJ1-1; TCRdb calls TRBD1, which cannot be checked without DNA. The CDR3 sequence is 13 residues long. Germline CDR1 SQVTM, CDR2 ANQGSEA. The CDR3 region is CSVDAGKNTEAFF.

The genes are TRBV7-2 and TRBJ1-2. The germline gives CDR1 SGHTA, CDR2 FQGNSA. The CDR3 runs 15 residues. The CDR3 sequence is CASSLSPEGFYGYTF.

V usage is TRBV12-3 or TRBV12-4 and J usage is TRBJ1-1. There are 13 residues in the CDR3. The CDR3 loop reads CASSLYRWTEAFF.

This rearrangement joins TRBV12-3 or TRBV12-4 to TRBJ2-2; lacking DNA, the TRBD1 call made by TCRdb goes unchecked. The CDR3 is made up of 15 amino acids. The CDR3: CASSFSGGRTGELFF.

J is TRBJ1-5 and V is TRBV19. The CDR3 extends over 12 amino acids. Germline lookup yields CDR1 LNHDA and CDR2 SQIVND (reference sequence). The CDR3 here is CASRGSNQPQHF.

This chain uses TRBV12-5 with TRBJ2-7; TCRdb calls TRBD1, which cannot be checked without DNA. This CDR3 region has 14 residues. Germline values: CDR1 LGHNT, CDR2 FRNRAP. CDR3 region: CASGQWDMAYEQYF.

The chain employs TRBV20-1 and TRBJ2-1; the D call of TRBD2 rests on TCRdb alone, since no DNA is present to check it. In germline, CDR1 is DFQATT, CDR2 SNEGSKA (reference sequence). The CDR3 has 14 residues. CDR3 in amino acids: CSARRGEKYNEQFF.

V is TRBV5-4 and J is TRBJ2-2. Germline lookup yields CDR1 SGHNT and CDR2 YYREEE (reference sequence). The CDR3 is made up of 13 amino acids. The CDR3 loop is CASSFEFMEELFF.

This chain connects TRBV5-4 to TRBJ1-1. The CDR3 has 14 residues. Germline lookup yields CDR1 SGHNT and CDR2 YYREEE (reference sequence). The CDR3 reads CASSPGDRNTEAFF.

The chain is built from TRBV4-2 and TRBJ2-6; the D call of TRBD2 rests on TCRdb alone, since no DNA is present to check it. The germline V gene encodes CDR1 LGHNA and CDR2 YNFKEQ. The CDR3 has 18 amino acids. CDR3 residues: CASSQESQSSSGANVLTF.

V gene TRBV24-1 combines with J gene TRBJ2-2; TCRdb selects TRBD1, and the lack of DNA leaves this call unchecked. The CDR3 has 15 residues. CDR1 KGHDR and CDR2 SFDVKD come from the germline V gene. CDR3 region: CATSEGRKNTGELFF.

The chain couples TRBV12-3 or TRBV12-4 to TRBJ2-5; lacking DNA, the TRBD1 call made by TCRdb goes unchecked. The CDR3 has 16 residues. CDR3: CASLFRAAGGQETQYF.

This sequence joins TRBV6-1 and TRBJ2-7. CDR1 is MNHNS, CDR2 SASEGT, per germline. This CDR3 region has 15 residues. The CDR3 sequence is CATQEDRRPPYEQYF.